This entry features one TCR beta chain sequence. The sample holds other DNA sequences that translate to the same CDR3. V lost 4 bases, J lost 1 base, and 4 bases stayed unmatched. Germline CDR1 and CDR2: LGHNA and YSLEER. This CDR3 spans 15 amino acids. This sample was included in a study of OX40 agonist ivuxolimab in advanced cancers. Clones were sequenced by immunoSEQ multiplex PCR, and TCRdb holds only the in-frame ones, with some missing. The sample has about 69,000 clones, approximately 90% seen once. The specimen was CD4+ or CD8+ T cells sorted from blood, collected in a trial of the OX40 agonist ivuxolimab. The source of this sequence is an adult with an advanced solid tumor such as melanoma, head and neck, liver or kidney cancer. The rearrangement uses TRBV4-3 and TRBJ2-4, with 7 bases matching TRBD1. In DNA, the CDR3 is TGCGCCAGCAGCCCTACAGGGGATGCCAAAAACATTCAGTACTTC. This gives the protein CASSPTGDAKNIQYF.